The 7 T cell receptor beta chains below were found in one sample sequenced in a study of T cell clones after liver transplantation. Method: immunoSEQ multiplex PCR; TCRdb's copy keeps in-frame clones and lacks some. The table has about 74,000 clones, 75% to 85% seen once; the top ten hold about 0.64%. This material consisted of CD4+ T cells from blood, taken before liver transplant. The receptors derive from a human donor who received a liver transplant.

The J gene is TRBJ1-1, the V gene TRBV29-1; TRBD1 agrees at 7 bases. The CDR3 extends over 13 amino acids. Trimming removed 4 bases from V and 4 bases from J; junction bases left unmatched: 6. The V gene's germline CDR1 is SQVTM and CDR2 ANQGSEA. This CDR3 reads CSVAGGLGTEAFF. The CDR3 DNA is TGCAGCGTTGCAGGGGGGCTTGGCACTGAAGCTTTCTTT.

The chain recombines TRBV7-2 with TRBJ2-1; D perhaps matches TRBD2 (6 bases). CDR3 length equals 13 residues. Germline values: CDR1 SGHTA, CDR2 FQGNSA. V lost 1 base and J lost 7, with 8 bases in between. The CDR3 DNA sequence: TGTGCCAGCAGCTTAGGGAGGGATAATGAGCAGTTCTTC. It encodes CASSLGRDNEQFF.

The J gene is TRBJ2-2, the V gene TRBV2, with 10 bases aligning to TRBD2. The CDR3 is made up of 14 amino acids. V lost 7 bases to trimming and J lost 7 bases; unmatched junction nucleotides: 6. CDR1 and CDR2 (germline): SNHLY, FYNNEI. The CDR3: CASKREGRDGELFF. In nucleotides, the CDR3 is TGTGCCAGCAAGCGGGAGGGCCGGGACGGGGAGCTGTTTTTT.

This clone was seen more than once but under ten times. The J gene is TRBJ1-5, the V gene TRBV28; 8 bases match TRBD1. Germline V gene lookup returns CDR1 MDHEN and CDR2 SYDVKM. Trimming cost V 8 bases and J 6 bases; bases outside gene matches: 6. The CDR3 contains 13 residues. In DNA form, the CDR3 reads TGTGCCAGCTTGACAGGGGCGGGTCAGCCCCAGCATTTT. It encodes CASLTGAGQPQHF.

This sequence joins TRBV27 and TRBJ2-2, with 7 bases lining up with TRBD1. This CDR3 comprises 15 residues. Germline assignment: CDR1 MNHEY and CDR2 SMNVEV (reference sequence). V trimming: 4 bases; J trimming: 2 bases; junction bases outside the gene matches: 4. This CDR3 is CASSSDRLNTGELFF. DNA for the CDR3: TGTGCCAGCAGTTCGGACAGGCTAAACACCGGGGAGCTGTTTTTT.

The chain is built from TRBV7-2 and TRBJ2-7; no firm D call. CDR1 and CDR2 (germline): SGHTA, FQGNSA. V lost 5 bases to trimming and J lost 3 bases, with 8 bases between them. The CDR3 runs to 12 residues. This CDR3 is CASSGSFYEQYF. The CDR3 nucleotides read TGTGCCAGCAGCGGGTCTTTCTACGAGCAGTACTTC.

V is TRBV11-2 and J is TRBJ1-1; TRBD1 is a possible D gene (5 bases). Deletions cut 4 bases from V and 0 bases from J, with 12 bases between. The CDR3 totals 15 residues. Germline CDR1 and CDR2: SGHAT and FQNNGV. The CDR3 DNA is TGTGCCAGCAGCTCATCGGGACCAATGAACACTGAAGCTTTCTTT. Its protein is CASSSSGPMNTEAFF.